A single sample gave rise to the 24 T cell receptor beta chains below, sequenced in a study of blood T cell repertoires in COVID-19. TCRdb's copy holds only in-frame clones and misses some; the assay was immunoSEQ multiplex PCR. The data contain some 100,000 clones, more than 70% of them singletons. Sample: peripheral blood. These receptors originate from a human donor in a cohort sampled during active COVID-19.

The chain couples TRBV4-1 to TRBJ2-1, with a weak D call TRBD2 (7 bases). This CDR3 comprises 16 residues. Germline-derived CDR1 and CDR2 are MGHRA and YSYEKL. V gave up 2 bases and J gave up 1 base, with 12 bases separating them. The CDR3 coding sequence is TGCGCCAGCAGCCAATTGAGGGGGGGGTCCTACAATGAGCAGTTCTTC. Translation: CASSQLRGGSYNEQFF.

This clone was counted a few times. The chain carries TRBV2 and TRBJ2-5; D ambiguous. V was clipped by 2 bases and J by 5 bases, with 3 bases between them. The length of the CDR3 is 11 residues. The V gene's germline CDR1 is SNHLY and CDR2 FYNNEI. The CDR3 nucleotides are TGTGCCAGCAGTGAACGGGAGACCCAGTACTTC. Its translation: CASSERETQYF.

The CDR3 DNA reads TGTGCCAGCAGCCAAGGGGGACTAGCGGGGGCCTGGGAGACCCAGTACTTC. Translated: CASSQGGLAGAWETQYF. V gene TRBV3-1 (or the pseudogene TRBV3-2) combines with J gene TRBJ2-5, with 14 bases matching TRBD2. The length of the CDR3 is 17 residues. The J segment lost 5 bases and the V segment lost 1 base, leaving 6 bases of the junction unmatched. CDR1 and CDR2 from the germline V gene are LGHDT and YNNKEL (reference sequence).

The rearrangement links TRBV18 to TRBJ1-3; possible D gene TRBD1, 5 bases. The V gene's germline CDR1 is KGHSH and CDR2 LQKENI. The V and J ends lost 3 bases and 2 bases respectively, with 11 bases between them. CDR3 length: 15 residues. CDR3 amino acids: CASSPGHFAGNTIYF. The CDR3, as DNA: TGTGCCAGCTCACCTGGACATTTTGCTGGAAACACCATATATTTT. The full variable domain, rest sourced from reference TRBV18 and TRBJ1-3, is NAGVMQNPRHLVRRRGQEARLRCSPMKGHSHVYWYRQLPEEGLKFMVYLQKENIIDESGMPKERFSAEFPKEGPSILRIQQVVRGDSAAYFCASSPGHFAGNTIYFGEGSWLTVV.

This chain joins TRBV28 and TRBJ1-3, with no clear D. V lost 2 bases to trimming and J lost 2 bases, with 7 bases between them. The CDR3 runs to 14 residues. The germline V gene has CDR1 MDHEN and CDR2 SYDVKM. This CDR3 is CASSLTEAGNTIYF. CDR3 coding DNA: TGTGCCAGCAGTTTAACCGAGGCTGGAAACACCATATATTTT.

The chain carries TRBV7-3 and TRBJ1-1; TRBD1 might be the D (6 bases). From germline, CDR1 is SGHTA and CDR2 FQGTGA. The V end lost 4 bases, the J end lost 0 bases, and 12 bases lay between the germline ends. The CDR3 has 15 amino acids. The CDR3, as DNA: TGTGCCAGCAGCTACGGCGGACAGATGAACACTGAAGCTTTCTTT. This gives the protein CASSYGGQMNTEAFF.

The chain combines TRBV7-9 with TRBJ1-3, with D unclear. The germline V gene has CDR1 SEHNR and CDR2 FQNEAQ (reference sequence). V shed 4 bases and J shed 4 bases, with 11 bases lying between them. The CDR3 extends over 14 amino acids. The CDR3 loop is CASSSGLAGNTIYF. The DNA for the CDR3 is TGTGCCAGCAGCTCCGGACTAGCAGGAAACACCATATATTTT.

The genes are TRBV24-1 and TRBJ2-1; D call uncertain. The CDR3 covers 8 residues. Germline-derived CDR1 and CDR2 are KGHDR and SFDVKD. Trimming removed 9 bases at V and 15 bases at J, with 8 bases between. The CDR3 bases are TGTGCCACCCCTTATCGGTTCTTC. It specifies CATPYRFF.

J is TRBJ1-4 and V is TRBV6-5, with D perhaps TRBD1 (5 bases). V was cut by 8 bases and J by 6 bases, with 13 bases left in between. The length of the CDR3 is 13 residues. The germline CDR1 and CDR2 sequences are MNHEY and SVGAGI. CDR3 protein: CASQGPNDEKLFF. The CDR3 nucleotides read TGTGCCAGCCAGGGCCCCAACGATGAAAAACTGTTTTTT.

This sequence joins TRBV18 and TRBJ1-1, with 7 bases fitting TRBD1. The CDR3 has 14 amino acids. Germline CDR1 reads KGHSH; CDR2 reads LQKENI. J gave up 2 bases and V 3 bases, and 3 bases lay outside the gene matches. The CDR3 sequence: CASSPQGGNTEAFF. The CDR3, as DNA: TGTGCCAGCTCACCCCAGGGGGGTAACACTGAAGCTTTCTTT.

CDR3 nucleotides: TGCAGCGTTGTAAACCCAGGGGCTGGGGCCAACGTCCTGACTTTC. Amino acid sequence: CSVVNPGAGANVLTF. J is TRBJ2-6 and V is TRBV29-1; TRBD1 is a possible D gene (6 bases). Between the trimmed V and J ends, which lost 4 bases and 2 bases, there was a span of 12 bases. CDR3 length equals 15 residues. CDR1 is SQVTM and CDR2 is ANQGSEA in the germline V gene. Filled out from reference TRBV29-1 and TRBJ2-6, the complete variable domain reads SAVISQKPSRDICQRGTSLTIQCQVDSQVTMMFWYRQQPGQSLTLIATANQGSEATYESGFVIDKFPISRPNLTFSTLTVSNMSPEDSSIYLCSVVNPGAGANVLTFGAGSRLTVL.

This chain connects TRBV6-5 to TRBJ2-7; D may be TRBD1 (6 bases). The length of the CDR3 is 11 residues. Per the germline V gene, CDR1 is MNHEY and CDR2 is SVGAGI. CDR3 residues: CSGADSYEQYF. The DNA for the CDR3 is TGTTCAGGGGCGGACTCCTACGAGCAGTACTTC.

The chain is built from TRBV11-2 and TRBJ1-5; no clear D. Germline-derived CDR1 and CDR2 are SGHAT and FQNNGV. V lost 0 bases and J lost 6, with 6 bases in between. The CDR3 covers 13 residues. For the CDR3, the DNA is TGTGCCAGCAGCTTAGAGTTCGGTCAGCCCCAGCATTTT. It codes for CASSLEFGQPQHF.

V gene TRBV30 combines with J gene TRBJ1-2, with TRBD1 identical over 9 bases. CDR1 is GTSNPN and CDR2 is SVGIG in the germline V gene (reference sequence). The trim removed 2 bases at V and 8 bases at J, leaving 12 bases unmatched. The CDR3 sequence is 15 residues long. CDR3 sequence reads: CAWSRDRAGHRGYTF. CDR3 in DNA: TGTGCCTGGAGTAGGGACAGGGCCGGCCACCGGGGCTACACCTTC.

V usage is TRBV18 and J usage is TRBJ2-7; D perhaps matches TRBD1 (6 bases). Germline CDR1 reads KGHSH; CDR2 reads LQKENI. V lost 6 bases and J 5 bases, leaving 14 bases between the germline ends. The CDR3 sequence is 13 residues long. This CDR3 is CASSPRTDDEQYF. In DNA form, the CDR3 reads TGTGCCAGCTCGCCAAGGACAGACGACGAGCAGTACTTC.

CDR3 residues: CASIPDRAFNQPQHF. The CDR3 DNA sequence: TGTGCCAGTATCCCGGACAGGGCTTTCAATCAGCCCCAGCATTTT. The chain joins TRBV19 to TRBJ1-5, with 8 nucleotides matching TRBD1. Germline CDR1 LNHDA, CDR2 SQIVND (reference sequence). There are 15 residues in the CDR3. J lost 3 bases, V lost 7 bases, and 8 bases had no gene match.

The chain carries TRBV5-4 and TRBJ2-3, with TRBD2 matching 9 bases. Losses at the gene ends were 5 bases for V and 0 bases for J; bases not matched to a gene: 7. Looked up from germline, CDR1 is SGHNT and CDR2 is YYREEE (reference sequence). The CDR3 contains 16 residues. The CDR3 here is CASSPGRGGSTDTQYF. In nucleotides, the CDR3 is TGTGCCAGCAGTCCCGGGCGGGGGGGTAGCACAGATACGCAGTATTTT.

The genes are TRBV5-1 and TRBJ2-3; 10 positions match TRBD2. The CDR3 length is 15 residues. Germline CDR1 and CDR2: SGHRS and YFSETQ. Germline trimming cut 4 bases from V and 0 bases from J; bases unmatched to any gene: 2. The CDR3 protein is CASSPTSGSTDTQYF. The DNA for the CDR3 is TGCGCCAGCAGCCCGACTAGCGGGAGCACAGATACGCAGTATTTT.

The chain links TRBV12-5 to TRBJ2-1; D possibly corresponds to TRBD1 (6 bases). CDR1 and CDR2 (germline): LGHNT, FRNRAP. Deletions cut 4 bases from V and 6 bases from J, with 7 bases between. This CDR3 has 12 residues. In nucleotides, the CDR3 is TGTGCTAGTGGTTGGGGGCTCAATGAGCAGTTCTTC. This translates into CASGWGLNEQFF. Looking up the rest from reference TRBV12-5 and TRBJ2-1 gives the full variable domain: DARVTQTPRHKVTEMGQEVTMRCQPILGHNTVFWYRQTMMQGLELLAYFRNRAPLDDSGMPKDRFSAEMPDATLATLKIQPSEPRDSAVYFCASGWGLNEQFFGPGTRLTVL.

The V gene is TRBV11-1, the J gene TRBJ2-6, with D uncertain. This CDR3 is built from 15 residues. CDR1 is SGHAT, CDR2 FQDESV, per germline (reference sequence). V lost 4 bases, J lost 1 base, and 8 bases lay in between. CDR3 sequence reads: CASSYIPSGANVLTF. CDR3 coding DNA: TGTGCCAGCAGCTACATCCCGTCTGGGGCCAACGTCCTGACTTTC.

The table lists this clone with a few counts. The chain links TRBV12-3 or TRBV12-4 to TRBJ2-1, with D tentatively TRBD1 (6 bases). The CDR3 runs 13 residues. Trimming pared 7 bases from V and 10 bases from J, leaving 17 bases between. Here the CDR3 DNA reads TGTGCCAGCATTCACACAGGGCTTGGGGAGCAGTTCTTC. The encoded protein is CASIHTGLGEQFF.

V gene TRBV19 combines with J gene TRBJ1-1; the D is unclear. Trimming took 5 bases from V and 1 from J, leaving 8 bases between them. The CDR3 consists of 13 residues. Germline values: CDR1 LNHDA, CDR2 SQIVND (reference sequence). This CDR3 reads CASSDRGNTEAFF. Written as DNA, the CDR3 is TGTGCCAGTAGTGATCGGGGGAACACTGAAGCTTTCTTT.

V usage is TRBV7-3 and J usage is TRBJ2-3, with 9 bases matching TRBD1. The germline gives CDR1 SGHTA, CDR2 FQGTGA. V shed 4 bases, J shed 1 base, and the junction held 3 bases outside the gene matches. The CDR3 is 15 amino acids. The CDR3 sequence: CASSYGQGRTDTQYF. The CDR3, as DNA: TGTGCCAGCAGCTACGGACAGGGGCGCACAGATACGCAGTATTTT.

This chain joins TRBV5-4 and TRBJ1-4; a possible D gene is TRBD1 (5 bases). The CDR3 is made up of 13 amino acids. Trimming removed 5 bases at V and 7 bases at J, with 12 bases between. CDR1 is SGHNT, CDR2 YYREEE, per germline (reference sequence). CDR3 sequence reads: CASSLSGSEKLFF. CDR3 bases: TGTGCCAGCAGTCTTTCAGGGTCTGAAAAACTGTTTTTT.